The source of this T cell receptor (beta chain) is a study of blood T cells in healthy people across ages. Together with a sample-barcoded 5' primer, a J-beta primer mix was included in a second PCR lasting about 6 to 11 cycles. From the 5' RACE reads, TCRdb called clonotypes with MiXCR, one entry per CDR3 protein. Seen here are fewer than 1.5 million distinct CDR3 sequences, approximately 42% observed once, and the top ten hold 7.9%. The CDR3 length is 15 residues. In germline, CDR1 is MNHEY, CDR2 SMNVEV (reference sequence). Trimming at V came to 3 bases and at J to 4 bases, leaving 8 bases not matched to a gene.

The sequence derives from a woman aged 18-29 years in good health. Sequencing was done on a sample of blood. V usage is TRBV27 and J usage is TRBJ1-2, with 7 bases matching TRBD1. The CDR3 protein is CASSFSPAGGYGYTF. The CDR3 region has the DNA TGTGCCAGCAGTTTTAGTCCGGCAGGGGGCTATGGCTACACCTTC.